This T cell receptor (beta chain) is drawn from a study of blood T cell repertoires in COVID-19. The wider study: T cells, B-cell-depleted T cells, or PBMCs provided the cDNA or gDNA that served as material.

The CDR3 extends over 15 amino acids. TCRdb's copy holds only in-frame clones and misses some; the assay was immunoSEQ multiplex PCR. The profile shows 130,000 or so clones, around 84% of them singletons. The sample taken for sequencing was peripheral blood. This receptor was identified in a woman aged 80 or over with acute or convalescent COVID-19. The chain uses TRBV21-1 and TRBJ1-3; the D segment call TRBD1 is taken from the table without a DNA check. TRBV21-1 is a documented pseudogene. CDR3 nucleotides: TGTGCCAGCACCGGACAGGGGAAGGGTGGAAACACCATATATTTT. It specifies CASTGQGKGGNTIYF.